A selection of T cell receptor beta chains follows, all from one sample in a study of T cell responses to AZD1222 COVID-19 vaccine. TCRdb keeps only in-frame clones here, not all; method: immunoSEQ multiplex PCR. The profile shows 140,000 to 150,000 clones, about 92% of them singletons. The source was peripheral blood, collected after recovery from COVID-19. Every receptor here comes from an adult who had recovered from COVID-19. CDR3s include the opening cysteine and the closing phenylalanine or tryptophan. Each record gives: CDR3 protein, CDR3 DNA, clone size, V gene, D gene, J gene. A D gene is named only where the DNA matches it firmly. Only part of the rows carry a size: once, few, many, or a class if the clone is expanded.

cdr3_aa: CASSLRGTGELFF; cdr3_nt: TGTGCCAGCAGCTTACGGGGGACCGGGGAGCTGTTTTTT; clone_size: .; v_call: TRBV7-9; d_call: .; j_call: TRBJ2-2
cdr3_aa: CASSSRQGTNEKLFF; cdr3_nt: TGTGCCAGCAGTTCGCGACAGGGAACTAATGAAAAACTGTTTTTT; clone_size: .; v_call: TRBV28; d_call: TRBD1; j_call: TRBJ1-4
cdr3_aa: CASSLGGSGNTIYF; cdr3_nt: TGTGCCAGCAGCTTAGGGGGGTCCGGAAACACCATATATTTT; clone_size: .; v_call: TRBV13; d_call: .; j_call: TRBJ1-3
cdr3_aa: CASSPLTDYGYTF; cdr3_nt: TGTGCCAGCTCACCACTGACAGACTATGGCTACACCTTC; clone_size: .; v_call: TRBV18; d_call: .; j_call: TRBJ1-2
cdr3_aa: CSAQGQLTYEQYF; cdr3_nt: TGCAGCGCCCAGGGACAACTAACCTACGAGCAGTACTTC; clone_size: .; v_call: TRBV29-1; d_call: .; j_call: TRBJ2-7
cdr3_aa: CASSFDRGGGEKLFF; cdr3_nt: TGTGCCAGCAGCTTCGACAGGGGAGGTGGTGAAAAACTGTTTTTT; clone_size: .; v_call: TRBV7-9; d_call: TRBD1; j_call: TRBJ1-4
cdr3_aa: CAWSPRGYGYTF; cdr3_nt: TGTGCCTGGAGTCCCCGGGGCTATGGCTACACCTTC; clone_size: few; v_call: TRBV30; d_call: .; j_call: TRBJ1-2
cdr3_aa: CAIRLESTDTQYF; cdr3_nt: TGTGCCATACGACTAGAAAGCACAGATACGCAGTATTTT; clone_size: once; v_call: TRBV10-3; d_call: .; j_call: TRBJ2-3
cdr3_aa: CAWSVPKMGRDGYTF; cdr3_nt: TGTGCCTGGAGTGTACCGAAAATGGGGCGGGATGGCTACACCTTC; clone_size: .; v_call: TRBV30; d_call: .; j_call: TRBJ1-2
cdr3_aa: CASSYAPSGPGDTQYF; cdr3_nt: TGTGCCAGCAGTTACGCGCCTAGCGGACCAGGGGATACGCAGTATTTT; clone_size: .; v_call: TRBV6-5; d_call: TRBD2; j_call: TRBJ2-3
cdr3_aa: CASSPPRDRDVPEAFF; cdr3_nt: TGTGCCAGCTCACCACCCCGGGACAGGGATGTACCTGAAGCTTTCTTT; clone_size: .; v_call: TRBV18; d_call: TRBD1; j_call: TRBJ1-1
cdr3_aa: CAISEGAGVGTGELFF; cdr3_nt: TGTGCCATCAGTGAGGGGGCGGGAGTAGGCACCGGGGAGCTGTTTTTT; clone_size: .; v_call: TRBV10-3; d_call: TRBD2; j_call: TRBJ2-2
cdr3_aa: CASSPGPTGSPYEQYF; cdr3_nt: TGTGCCAGCAGCCCTGGCCCGACAGGTAGCCCCTACGAGCAGTACTTC; clone_size: .; v_call: TRBV5-5; d_call: .; j_call: TRBJ2-7
cdr3_aa: CASSLTGYNEQFF; cdr3_nt: TGTGCCAGCAGCTTGACAGGGTACAATGAGCAGTTCTTC; clone_size: .; v_call: TRBV5-5; d_call: .; j_call: TRBJ2-1
cdr3_aa: CASSRWPGPSYEQYF; cdr3_nt: TGTGCCAGCAGCCGGTGGCCGGGGCCCTCCTACGAGCAGTACTTC; clone_size: .; v_call: TRBV7-9; d_call: .; j_call: TRBJ2-7
cdr3_aa: CASSQVWVRTSGSYEQYF; cdr3_nt: TGCGCCAGCAGCCAAGTGTGGGTCAGGACTAGCGGGAGTTACGAGCAGTACTTC; clone_size: .; v_call: TRBV4-1; d_call: TRBD2; j_call: TRBJ2-7
cdr3_aa: CASSFAERYNEQFF; cdr3_nt: TGTGCCAGCAGCTTCGCGGAACGATACAATGAGCAGTTCTTC; clone_size: .; v_call: TRBV11-2; d_call: .; j_call: TRBJ2-1
cdr3_aa: CAWTRQIQETQYF; cdr3_nt: TGTGCCTGGACTAGGCAGATCCAAGAGACCCAGTACTTC; clone_size: .; v_call: TRBV30; d_call: .; j_call: TRBJ2-5
cdr3_aa: CSVLKLAGIRYEQYF; cdr3_nt: TGCAGCGTTCTTAAATTAGCGGGAATACGTTACGAGCAGTACTTC; clone_size: .; v_call: TRBV29-1; d_call: TRBD2; j_call: TRBJ2-7
cdr3_aa: CASSPRTGDNEQFF; cdr3_nt: TGTGCCAGCAGTCCCAGGACAGGGGACAATGAGCAGTTCTTC; clone_size: .; v_call: TRBV6-5; d_call: TRBD1; j_call: TRBJ2-1
cdr3_aa: CASSVGTQGKNTEAFF; cdr3_nt: TGTGCCAGCAGCGTAGGGACACAGGGGAAGAACACTGAAGCTTTCTTT; clone_size: .; v_call: TRBV9; d_call: TRBD1; j_call: TRBJ1-1
cdr3_aa: CASSLERENSYEQYF; cdr3_nt: TGTGCCAGCAGCTTAGAGCGGGAGAACTCCTACGAGCAGTACTTC; clone_size: .; v_call: TRBV11-2; d_call: TRBD2; j_call: TRBJ2-7